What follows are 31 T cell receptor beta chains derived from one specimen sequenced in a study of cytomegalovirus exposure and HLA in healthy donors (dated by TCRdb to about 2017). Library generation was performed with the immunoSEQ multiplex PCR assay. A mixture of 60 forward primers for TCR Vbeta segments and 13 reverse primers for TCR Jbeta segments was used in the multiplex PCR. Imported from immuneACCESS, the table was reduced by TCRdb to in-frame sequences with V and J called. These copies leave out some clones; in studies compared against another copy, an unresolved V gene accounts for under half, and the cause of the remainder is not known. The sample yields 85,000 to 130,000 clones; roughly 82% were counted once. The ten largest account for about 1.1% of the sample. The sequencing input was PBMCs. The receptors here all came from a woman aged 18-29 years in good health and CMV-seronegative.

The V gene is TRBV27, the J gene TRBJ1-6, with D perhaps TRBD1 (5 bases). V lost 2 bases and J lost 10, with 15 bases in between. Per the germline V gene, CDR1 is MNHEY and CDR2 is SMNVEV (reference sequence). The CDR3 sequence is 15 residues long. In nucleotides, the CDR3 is TGTGCCAGCAGTTTAAACCCGGGACTAGGCTCACCCCTCCACTTT. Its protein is CASSLNPGLGSPLHF.

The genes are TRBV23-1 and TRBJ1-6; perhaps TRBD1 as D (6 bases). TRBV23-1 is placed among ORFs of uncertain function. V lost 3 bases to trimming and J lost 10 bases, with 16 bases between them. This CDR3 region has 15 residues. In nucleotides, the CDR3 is TGCGCCAGCAGTCAGTTGGGGGCGCGGGGGTCACCCCTCCACTTT. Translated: CASSQLGARGSPLHF.

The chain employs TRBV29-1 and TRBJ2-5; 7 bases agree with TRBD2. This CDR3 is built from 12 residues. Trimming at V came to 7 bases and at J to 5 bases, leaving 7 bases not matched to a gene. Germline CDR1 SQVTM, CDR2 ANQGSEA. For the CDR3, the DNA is TGCAGCGGGTCATTGGGGGGGGAGACCCAGTACTTC. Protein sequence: CSGSLGGETQYF. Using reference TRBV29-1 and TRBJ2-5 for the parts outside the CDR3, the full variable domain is SAVISQKPSRDICQRGTSLTIQCQVDSQVTMMFWYRQQPGQSLTLIATANQGSEATYESGFVIDKFPISRPNLTFSTLTVSNMSPEDSSIYLCSGSLGGETQYFGPGTRLLVL.

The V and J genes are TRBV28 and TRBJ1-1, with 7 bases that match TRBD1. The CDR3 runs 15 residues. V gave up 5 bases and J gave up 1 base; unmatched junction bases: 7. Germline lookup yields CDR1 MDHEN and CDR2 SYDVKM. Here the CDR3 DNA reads TGTGCCAGCAGTCTGACAGGGTCATGGAACACTGAAGCTTTCTTT. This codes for CASSLTGSWNTEAFF.

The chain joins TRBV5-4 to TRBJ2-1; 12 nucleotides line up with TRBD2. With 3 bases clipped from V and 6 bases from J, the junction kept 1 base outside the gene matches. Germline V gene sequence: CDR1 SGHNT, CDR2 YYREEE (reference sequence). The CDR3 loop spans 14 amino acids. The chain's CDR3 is CASSSSGGANEQFF. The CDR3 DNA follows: TGTGCCAGCAGCTCTAGCGGGGGGGCCAATGAGCAGTTCTTC.

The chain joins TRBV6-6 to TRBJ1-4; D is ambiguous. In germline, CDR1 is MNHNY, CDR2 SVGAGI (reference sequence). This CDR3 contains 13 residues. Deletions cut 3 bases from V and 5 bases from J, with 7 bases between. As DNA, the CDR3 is TGTGCCAGCAGTTATTTAGAGAATGAAAAACTGTTTTTT. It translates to CASSYLENEKLFF.

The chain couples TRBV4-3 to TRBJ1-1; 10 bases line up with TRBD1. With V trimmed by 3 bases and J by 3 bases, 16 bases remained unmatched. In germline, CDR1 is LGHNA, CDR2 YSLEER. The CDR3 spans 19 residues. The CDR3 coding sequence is TGCGCCAGCAGCCACCTAATCAGAGGGGGTGGACAGGGGGACACTGAAGCTTTCTTT. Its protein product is CASSHLIRGGGQGDTEAFF.

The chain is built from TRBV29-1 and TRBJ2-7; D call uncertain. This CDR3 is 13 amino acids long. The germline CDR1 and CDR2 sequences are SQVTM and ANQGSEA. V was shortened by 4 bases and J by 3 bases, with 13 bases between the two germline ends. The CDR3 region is CSVVTPLYYEQYF. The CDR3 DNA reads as TGCAGCGTTGTGACACCGCTTTACTACGAGCAGTACTTC.

CDR3 coding DNA: TGTGCCAGCAAAGAGCAGGGAAATTCACCCCTCCACTTT. Translation gives CASKEQGNSPLHF. The V gene is TRBV2, the J gene TRBJ1-6; maybe TRBD1 (5 bases). This CDR3 comprises 13 residues. Germline assignment: CDR1 SNHLY and CDR2 FYNNEI. Trimming shortened V by 7 bases and J by 7 bases, and 11 bases separated the two germline ends.

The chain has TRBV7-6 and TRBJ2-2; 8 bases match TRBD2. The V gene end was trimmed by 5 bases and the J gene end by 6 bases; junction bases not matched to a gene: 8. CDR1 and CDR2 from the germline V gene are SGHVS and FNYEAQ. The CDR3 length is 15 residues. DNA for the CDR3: TGTGCCAGCAGCAAGAGCGGGAGTGGTTCCGGGGAGCTGTTTTTT. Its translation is CASSKSGSGSGELFF.

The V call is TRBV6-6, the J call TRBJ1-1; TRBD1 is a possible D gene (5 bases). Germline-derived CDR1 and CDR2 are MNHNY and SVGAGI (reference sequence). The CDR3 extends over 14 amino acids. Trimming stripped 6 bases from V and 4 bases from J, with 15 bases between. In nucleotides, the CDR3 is TGTGCCAGCAGCCCCTTTGGGGGGGGCACTGAAGCTTTCTTT. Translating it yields CASSPFGGGTEAFF.

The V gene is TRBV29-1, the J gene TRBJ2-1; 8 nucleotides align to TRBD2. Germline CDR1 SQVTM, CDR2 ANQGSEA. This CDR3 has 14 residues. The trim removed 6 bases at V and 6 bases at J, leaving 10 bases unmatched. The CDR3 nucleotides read TGCAGCGTCGCTACTAGCGGAAAACCCAATGAGCAGTTCTTC. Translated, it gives CSVATSGKPNEQFF.

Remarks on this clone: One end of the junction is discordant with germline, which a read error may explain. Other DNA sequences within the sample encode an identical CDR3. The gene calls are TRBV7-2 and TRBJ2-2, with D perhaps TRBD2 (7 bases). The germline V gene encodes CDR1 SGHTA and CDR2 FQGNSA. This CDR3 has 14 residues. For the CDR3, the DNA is TGTGCCAGCAGTCGGGGGGCTCACACCGGGGAGCTGTTCTTT. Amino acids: CASSRGAHTGELFF.

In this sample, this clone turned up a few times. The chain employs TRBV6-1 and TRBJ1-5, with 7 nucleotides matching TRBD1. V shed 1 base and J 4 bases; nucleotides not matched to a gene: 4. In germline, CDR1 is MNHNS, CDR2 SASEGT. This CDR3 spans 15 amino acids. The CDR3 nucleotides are TGTGCCAGCAGTGAAGACAGGGGAAGTAATCAGCCCCAGCATTTT. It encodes CASSEDRGSNQPQHF.

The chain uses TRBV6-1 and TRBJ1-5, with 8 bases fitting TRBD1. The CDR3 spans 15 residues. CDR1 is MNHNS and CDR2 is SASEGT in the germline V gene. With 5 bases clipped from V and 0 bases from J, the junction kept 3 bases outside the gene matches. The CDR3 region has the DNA TGTGCCAGCAGTCCAGGGGGCTATAGCAATCAGCCCCAGCATTTT. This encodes CASSPGGYSNQPQHF.

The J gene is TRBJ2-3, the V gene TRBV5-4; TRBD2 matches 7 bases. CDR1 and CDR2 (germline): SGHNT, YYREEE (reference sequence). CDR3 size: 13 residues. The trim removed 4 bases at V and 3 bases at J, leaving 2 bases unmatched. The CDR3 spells CASSRTSTDTQYF. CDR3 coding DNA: TGTGCCAGCAGCCGGACTAGTACAGATACGCAGTATTTT.

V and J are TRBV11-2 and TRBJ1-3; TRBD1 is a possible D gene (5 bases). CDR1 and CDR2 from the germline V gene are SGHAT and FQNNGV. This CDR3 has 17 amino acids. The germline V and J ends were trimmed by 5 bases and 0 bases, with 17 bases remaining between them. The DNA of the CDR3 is TGTGCCAGCAGCCCCATGGGGCAGTCGAACTCTGGAAACACCATATATTTT. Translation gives CASSPMGQSNSGNTIYF.

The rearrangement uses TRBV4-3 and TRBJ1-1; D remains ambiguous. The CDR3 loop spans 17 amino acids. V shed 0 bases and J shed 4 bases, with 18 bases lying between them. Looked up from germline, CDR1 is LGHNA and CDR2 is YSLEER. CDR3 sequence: CASSQDQSLAIGTEAFF. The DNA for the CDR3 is TGCGCCAGCAGCCAAGATCAGTCGTTAGCAATTGGCACTGAAGCTTTCTTT.

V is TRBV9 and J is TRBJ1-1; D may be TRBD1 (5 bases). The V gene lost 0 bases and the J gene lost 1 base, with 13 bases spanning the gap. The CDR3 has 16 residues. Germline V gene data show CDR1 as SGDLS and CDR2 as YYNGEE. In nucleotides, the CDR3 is TGTGCCAGCAGCGTAGGATGGCGGGGCACGAACACTGAAGCTTTCTTT. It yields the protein CASSVGWRGTNTEAFF.

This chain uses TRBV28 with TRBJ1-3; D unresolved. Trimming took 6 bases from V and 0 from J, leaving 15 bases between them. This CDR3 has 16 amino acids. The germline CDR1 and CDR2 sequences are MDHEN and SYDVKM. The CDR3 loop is CASRVPHRASGNTIYF. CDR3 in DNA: TGTGCCAGCAGGGTCCCGCACAGAGCCTCTGGAAACACCATATATTTT. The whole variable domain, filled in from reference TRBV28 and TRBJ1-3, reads DVKVTQSSRYLVKRTGEKVFLECVQDMDHENMFWYRQDPGLGLRLIYFSYDVKMKEKGDIPEGYSVSREKKERFSLILESASTNQTSMYLCASRVPHRASGNTIYFGEGSWLTVV.

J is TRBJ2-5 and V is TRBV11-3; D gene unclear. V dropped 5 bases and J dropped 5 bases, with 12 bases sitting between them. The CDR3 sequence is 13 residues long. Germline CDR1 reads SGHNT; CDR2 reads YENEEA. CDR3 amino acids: CASSLQDRETQYF. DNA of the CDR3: TGTGCCAGCAGCCTCCAGGATCGGGAGACCCAGTACTTC.

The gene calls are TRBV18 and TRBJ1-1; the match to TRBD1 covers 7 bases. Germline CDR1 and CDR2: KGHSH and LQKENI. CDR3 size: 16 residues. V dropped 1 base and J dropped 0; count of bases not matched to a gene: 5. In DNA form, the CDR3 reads TGTGCCAGCTCACCACGAGGGACAGCCATGAACACTGAAGCTTTCTTT. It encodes CASSPRGTAMNTEAFF.

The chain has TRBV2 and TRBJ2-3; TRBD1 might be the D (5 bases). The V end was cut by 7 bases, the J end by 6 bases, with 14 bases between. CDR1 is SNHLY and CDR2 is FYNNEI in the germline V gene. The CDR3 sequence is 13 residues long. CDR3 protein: CASIKGVFDTQYF. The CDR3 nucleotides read TGTGCCAGCATCAAAGGGGTATTCGATACGCAGTATTTT.

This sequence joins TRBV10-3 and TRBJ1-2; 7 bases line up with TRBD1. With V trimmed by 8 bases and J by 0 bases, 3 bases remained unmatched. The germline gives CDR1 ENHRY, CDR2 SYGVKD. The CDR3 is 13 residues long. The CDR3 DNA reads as TGTGCCATCGGACAGGCAGCTAACTATGGCTACACCTTC. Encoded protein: CAIGQAANYGYTF.

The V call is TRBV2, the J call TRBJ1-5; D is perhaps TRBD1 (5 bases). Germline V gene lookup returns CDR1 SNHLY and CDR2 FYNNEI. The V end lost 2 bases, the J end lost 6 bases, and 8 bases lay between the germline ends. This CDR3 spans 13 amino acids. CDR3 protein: CASSESGGQPQHF. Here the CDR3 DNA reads TGTGCCAGCAGTGAATCGGGGGGTCAGCCCCAGCATTTT.

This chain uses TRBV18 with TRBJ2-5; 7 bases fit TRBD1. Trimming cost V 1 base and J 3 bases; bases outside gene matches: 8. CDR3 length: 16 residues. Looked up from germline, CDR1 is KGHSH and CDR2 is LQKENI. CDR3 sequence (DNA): TGTGCCAGCTCACCACTAACCAGACAGGGTGAAGAGACCCAGTACTTC. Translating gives CASSPLTRQGEETQYF.

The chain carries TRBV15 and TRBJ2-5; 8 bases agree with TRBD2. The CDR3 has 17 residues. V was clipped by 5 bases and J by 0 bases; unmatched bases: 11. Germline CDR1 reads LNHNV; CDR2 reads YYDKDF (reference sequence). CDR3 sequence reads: CATSPQELAEYQETQYF. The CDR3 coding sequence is TGTGCCACCAGCCCCCAGGAACTAGCGGAGTACCAAGAGACCCAGTACTTC.

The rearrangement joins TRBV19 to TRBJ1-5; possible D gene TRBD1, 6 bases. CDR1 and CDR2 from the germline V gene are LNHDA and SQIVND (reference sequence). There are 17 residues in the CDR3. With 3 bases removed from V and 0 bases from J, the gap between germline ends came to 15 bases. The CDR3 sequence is CASSMYRAANSNQPQHF. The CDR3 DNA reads TGTGCCAGTAGTATGTACAGGGCAGCAAATAGCAATCAGCCCCAGCATTTT.

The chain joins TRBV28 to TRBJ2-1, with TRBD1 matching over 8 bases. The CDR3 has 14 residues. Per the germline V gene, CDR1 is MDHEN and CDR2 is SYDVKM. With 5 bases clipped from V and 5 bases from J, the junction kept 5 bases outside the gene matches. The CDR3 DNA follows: TGTGCCAGCAGTAGAGGGACAGGCAACAATGAGCAGTTCTTC. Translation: CASSRGTGNNEQFF.

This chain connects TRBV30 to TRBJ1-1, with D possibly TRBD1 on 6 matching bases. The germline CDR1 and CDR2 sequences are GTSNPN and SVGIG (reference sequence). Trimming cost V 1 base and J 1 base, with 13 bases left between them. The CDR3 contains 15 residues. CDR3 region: CAWSGLGQTNTEAFF. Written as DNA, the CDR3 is TGTGCCTGGAGTGGCCTTGGACAGACGAACACTGAAGCTTTCTTT.

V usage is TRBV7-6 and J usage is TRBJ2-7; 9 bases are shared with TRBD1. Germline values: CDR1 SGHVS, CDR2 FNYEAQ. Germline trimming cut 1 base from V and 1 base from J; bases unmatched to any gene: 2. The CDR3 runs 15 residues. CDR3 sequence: CASSLGDRDSYEQYF. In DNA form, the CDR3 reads TGTGCCAGCAGCTTAGGGGACAGGGATTCCTACGAGCAGTACTTC.